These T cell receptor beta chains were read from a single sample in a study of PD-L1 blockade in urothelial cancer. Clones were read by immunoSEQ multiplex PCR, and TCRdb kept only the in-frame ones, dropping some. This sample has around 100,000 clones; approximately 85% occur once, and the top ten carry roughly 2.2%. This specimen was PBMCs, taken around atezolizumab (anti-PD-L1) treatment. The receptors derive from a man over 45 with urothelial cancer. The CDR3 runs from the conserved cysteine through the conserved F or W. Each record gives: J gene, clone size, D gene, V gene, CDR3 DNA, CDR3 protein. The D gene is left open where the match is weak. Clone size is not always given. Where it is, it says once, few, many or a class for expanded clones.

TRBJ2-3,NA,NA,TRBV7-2,TGTGCCAGCAGCTTAGTACTACTCCCCCGTGATACGCAGTATTTT,CASSLVLLPRDTQYF
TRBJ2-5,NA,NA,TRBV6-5,TGTGCCAGCAGGCAGACGGGGGTTGAAGAGACCCAGTACTTC,CASRQTGVEETQYF
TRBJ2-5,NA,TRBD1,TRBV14,TGTGCCAGCAGCCGGGACAGGGGAATTTATGAAACCCAGTACTTC,CASSRDRGIYETQYF
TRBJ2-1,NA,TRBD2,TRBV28,TGTGCCAGCAGTTCAAATTTGGCTAGCGGGGGGTACAATGAGCAGTTCTTC,CASSSNLASGGYNEQFF
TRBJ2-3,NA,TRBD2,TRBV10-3,TGTGCCATCAGTGAGTCAAAGGCGTCGGGAGGGGTCTCAGATACGCAGTATTTT,CAISESKASGGVSDTQYF
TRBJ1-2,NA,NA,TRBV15,TGTGCCACCAGCAGAGCTATATTTCAGGGTATAAACTATGGCTACACCTTC,CATSRAIFQGINYGYTF
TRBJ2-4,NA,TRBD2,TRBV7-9,TGTGCCAGCACCCAAGGACGACTAGCGGACCCTCCCGCCAAAAACATTCAGTACTTC,CASTQGRLADPPAKNIQYF
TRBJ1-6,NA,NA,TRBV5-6,TGTGCCAGCACACTTCTTTCGGGGAGTTATTCACCCCTCCACTTT,CASTLLSGSYSPLHF
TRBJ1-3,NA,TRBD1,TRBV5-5,TGTGCCAGCAGCTCGTCCGGGACAGGGTCTGGAAACACCATATATTTT,CASSSSGTGSGNTIYF
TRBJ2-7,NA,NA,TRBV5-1,TGCGCCAGCACCAAAGACAACTCCTACGAGCAGTACTTC,CASTKDNSYEQYF
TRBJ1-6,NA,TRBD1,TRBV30,TGTGCCTGGAGAGGGACAGGGATCGCTTCACCCCTCCACTTT,CAWRGTGIASPLHF
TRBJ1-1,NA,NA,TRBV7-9,TGTGCCAGCAGCCCCCTCGGAGTTCAGCACACTGAAGCTTTCTTT,CASSPLGVQHTEAFF
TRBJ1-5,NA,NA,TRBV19,TGTGCCAGTAGTACCCAAAACAGTAATCAGCCCCAGCATTTT,CASSTQNSNQPQHF
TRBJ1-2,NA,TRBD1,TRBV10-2,TGCGCCAGCATGCTGACAGGGGGAGATGGCTACACCTTC,CASMLTGGDGYTF
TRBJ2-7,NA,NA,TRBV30,TGTGCCTGGAGCGGAGGGACGGGCGCCTACGAGCAGTACTTC,CAWSGGTGAYEQYF
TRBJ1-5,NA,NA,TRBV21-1,TGTGCCAGCAGCAAACTATCCCCCCGGGACAGGCCGAACACTACCAATCAGCCCCAGCATTTT,CASSKLSPRDRPNTTNQPQHF
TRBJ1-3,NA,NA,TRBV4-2,TGTGCCAGCAGCCAAGACCCGGGGAACTCTGGAAACACCATATATTTT,CASSQDPGNSGNTIYF
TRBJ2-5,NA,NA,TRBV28,TGTGCCAGCAGAGAATCTAGGGAGACCCAGTACTTC,CASRESRETQYF
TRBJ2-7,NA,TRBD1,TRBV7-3,TGTGCCAGCAGCCCGGGACAGACCTACGAGCAGTACTTC,CASSPGQTYEQYF
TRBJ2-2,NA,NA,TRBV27,TGTGCCAGCAGTTTCTCTCGCAGGGGCACCGGGGAGCTGTTTTTT,CASSFSRRGTGELFF
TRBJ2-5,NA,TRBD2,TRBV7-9,TGTGCCAGCAGCACCTCCGGACTAGCGGGAGCACACCAAGAGACCCAGTACTTC,CASSTSGLAGAHQETQYF
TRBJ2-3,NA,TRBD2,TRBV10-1,TGCGCCAGCGGGACTAGCGGGAAAGATACGCAGTATTTT,CASGTSGKDTQYF
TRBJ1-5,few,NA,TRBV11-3,TGTGCCGTTGACAGTAGCAATCAGCCCCAGCATTTT,CAVDSSNQPQHF
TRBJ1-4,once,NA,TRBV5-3,TGTGCCAGAAGCCCCGGAGGACGGCTTAATGAAAAACTGTTTTTT,CARSPGGRLNEKLFF
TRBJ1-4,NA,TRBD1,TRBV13,TGTGCCAGCAGCTTACAGGGGGGCTCTGAAAAACTGTTTTTT,CASSLQGGSEKLFF
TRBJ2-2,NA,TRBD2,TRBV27,TGTGCCAGCAGTTTTCGCTGGGGACTAGCGGCCAGAAGGACCGGGGAGCTGTTTTTT,CASSFRWGLAARRTGELFF
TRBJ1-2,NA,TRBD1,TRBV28,TGTGCCAGCAGTGACCTGGGCGGACAGGGATACCTAGGCTACACCTTC,CASSDLGGQGYLGYTF
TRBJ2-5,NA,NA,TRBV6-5,TGTGCCAGGACCAGTGGACAGTCTCAAGAGACCCAGTACTTC,CARTSGQSQETQYF
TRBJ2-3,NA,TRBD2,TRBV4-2,TGTGCCAGCAGCCAAGCAGGGACGGGAGGAGGGGATACGCAGTATTTT,CASSQAGTGGGDTQYF
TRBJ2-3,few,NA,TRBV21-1,TGTGCCAGCAGCAAAGAAGGGGGCACAGATACGCAGTATTTT,CASSKEGGTDTQYF
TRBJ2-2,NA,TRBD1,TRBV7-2,TGTGCCAGCAGCATCGGACAGGGGGCAAACACCGGGGAGCTGTTTTTT,CASSIGQGANTGELFF
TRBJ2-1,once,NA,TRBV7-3,TGTGCCAGCAGCCTTACTTCTAGCACCTACAATGAGCAGTTCTTC,CASSLTSSTYNEQFF
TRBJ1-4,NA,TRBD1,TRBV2,TGTGCCAGCAGTTTCGAGACAGGGGCTGAAAAACTGTTTTTT,CASSFETGAEKLFF
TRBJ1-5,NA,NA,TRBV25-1,TGTGCCAGCAGCAATCTGGCAGGGCAGCCCCAGCATTTT,CASSNLAGQPQHF
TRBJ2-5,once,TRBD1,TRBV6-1,TGTGCCAGCAGTTCAGGGGGACAACAGACCCAGTACTTC,CASSSGGQQTQYF
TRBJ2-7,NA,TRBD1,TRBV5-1,TGCGCCAGCAGCCCACGGGACAGGGGCTCCTACGAGCAGTACTTC,CASSPRDRGSYEQYF
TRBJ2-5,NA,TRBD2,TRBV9,TGTGCCAGCAGCGTAAACCCAAAGCGGGAGGTGTTAGAGACCCAGTACTTC,CASSVNPKREVLETQYF
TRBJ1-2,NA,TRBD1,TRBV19,TGTGCCAGTAAACGGACAGGAGAGTATGGCTACACCTTC,CASKRTGEYGYTF
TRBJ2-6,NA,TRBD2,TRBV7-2,TGTGCCAGCAGCGGGCTGGGGCGGGGGTCTGGGGCCAACGTCCTGACTTTC,CASSGLGRGSGANVLTF
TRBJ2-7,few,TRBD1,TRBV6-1,TGTGCCAGCAGTGAAGCGGCCTGGGACAGAAGGTTC,CASSEAAWDRRF
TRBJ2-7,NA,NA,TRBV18,TGTGCCAGCTCCGTCGTTGCCGGAGTCGCCTACGAGCAGTACTTC,CASSVVAGVAYEQYF
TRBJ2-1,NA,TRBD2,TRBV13,TGTGCCAGCAGCTTAACTGGGACTAGCGGGAGAAGGGATGAGCAGTTCTTC,CASSLTGTSGRRDEQFF
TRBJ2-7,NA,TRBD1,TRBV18,TGTGCCAGCTCGTCGACAGGGAGCTCCTACGAGCAGTACTTC,CASSSTGSSYEQYF
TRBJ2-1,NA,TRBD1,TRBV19,TGTGCCAGTAGACCTGGGACAGGGGGGGATGAGCAGTTCTTC,CASRPGTGGDEQFF
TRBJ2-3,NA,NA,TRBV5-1,TGCGCCAGCAAGAGAGCATCCACAGATACGCAGTATTTT,CASKRASTDTQYF
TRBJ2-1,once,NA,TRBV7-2,TGTGCCAGCAGCTCACCCACCGGGAGTCTTTTGCCGGGCCAGTTCTTC,CASSSPTGSLLPGQFF
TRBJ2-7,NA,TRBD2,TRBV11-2,TGTGCCAGCAGTCAGGGGTGGCTAGCGGGACATTCCTACGAGCAGTACTTC,CASSQGWLAGHSYEQYF
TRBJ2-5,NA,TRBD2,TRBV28,TGTGCCAGCAGTTTACGGCAAACTAGCGGGAGGGGGGAGACCCAGTACTTC,CASSLRQTSGRGETQYF
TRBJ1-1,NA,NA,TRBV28,TGTGCCAGCAGTACCGGTAACACTGAAGCTTTCTTT,CASSTGNTEAFF
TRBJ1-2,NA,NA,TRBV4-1,TGCGCCAGCAGCCAAGATTCACAGGGTAACTATGGCTACACCTTC,CASSQDSQGNYGYTF
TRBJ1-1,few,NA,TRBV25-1,TGTGCCAGCAGTGATTTCCGGACAGCGGCCACTGAAGCTTTCTTT,CASSDFRTAATEAFF
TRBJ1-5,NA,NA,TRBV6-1,TGTGCCAGCAGGTCAGGGGTCTTTAGCAATCAGCCCCAGCATTTT,CASRSGVFSNQPQHF
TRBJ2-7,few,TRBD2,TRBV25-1,TGTGCCACCCGTCTAGCGGCCTCCTACGAGCAGTACTTC,CATRLAASYEQYF
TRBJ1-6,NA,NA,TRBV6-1,TGTGCCAGCAGTGAAGTCAGGCCAGAAAATTCACCCCTCCACTTT,CASSEVRPENSPLHF
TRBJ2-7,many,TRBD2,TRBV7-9,TGTGCCAGCAGCTTTGGGACTAGCGGGCCCGTGGAGCAGTACTTC,CASSFGTSGPVEQYF
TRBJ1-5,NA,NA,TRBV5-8,TGTGCCAGCAGCTTTAATAGCAATCAGCCCCAGCATTTT,CASSFNSNQPQHF
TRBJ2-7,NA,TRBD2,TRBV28,TGTGCCAGCAGTTCTCCCGGGACTAGTAAAGCCTACGAGCAGTACTTC,CASSSPGTSKAYEQYF